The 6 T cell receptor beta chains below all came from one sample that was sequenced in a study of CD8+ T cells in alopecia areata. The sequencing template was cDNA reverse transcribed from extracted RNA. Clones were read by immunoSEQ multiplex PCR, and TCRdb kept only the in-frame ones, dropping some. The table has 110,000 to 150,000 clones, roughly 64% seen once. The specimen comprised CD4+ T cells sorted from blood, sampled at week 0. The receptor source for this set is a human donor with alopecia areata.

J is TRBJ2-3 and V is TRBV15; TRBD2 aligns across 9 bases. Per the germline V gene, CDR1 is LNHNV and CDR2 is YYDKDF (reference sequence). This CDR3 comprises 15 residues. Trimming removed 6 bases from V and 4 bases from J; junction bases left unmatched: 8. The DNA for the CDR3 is TGTGCCACCAGTTCCAAGCGGGGGGCCTCAGATACGCAGTATTTT. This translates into CATSSKRGASDTQYF.

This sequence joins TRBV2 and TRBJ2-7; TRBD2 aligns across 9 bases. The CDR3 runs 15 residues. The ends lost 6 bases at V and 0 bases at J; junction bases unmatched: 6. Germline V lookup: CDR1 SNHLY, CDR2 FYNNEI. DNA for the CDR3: TGTGCCAGCAGGAGACTAGCGGCGGACTCCTACGAGCAGTACTTC. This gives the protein CASRRLAADSYEQYF.

This chain's CDR3 is CASSLTGGETQYF. CDR3 in DNA: TGTGCCAGCAGCCTCACCGGCGGGGAGACCCAGTACTTC. V usage is TRBV7-9 and J usage is TRBJ2-5; D possibly corresponds to TRBD2 (5 bases). Germline loops: CDR1 SEHNR, CDR2 FQNEAQ (reference sequence). The CDR3 sequence is 13 residues long. Trimming left V 5 bases short and J 5 bases short, with 12 bases between.

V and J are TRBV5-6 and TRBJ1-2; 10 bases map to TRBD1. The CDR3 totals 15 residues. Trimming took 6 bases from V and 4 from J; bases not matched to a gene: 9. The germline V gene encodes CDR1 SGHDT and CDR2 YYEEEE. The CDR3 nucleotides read TGTGCCAGCACCCGAGACAGGGGGCTCGGCTATGGCTACACCTTC. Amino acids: CASTRDRGLGYGYTF.

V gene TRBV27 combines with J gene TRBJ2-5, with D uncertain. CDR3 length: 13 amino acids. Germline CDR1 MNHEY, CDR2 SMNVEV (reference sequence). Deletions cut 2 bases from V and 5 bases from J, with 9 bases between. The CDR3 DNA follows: TGTGCCAGCAGTTTAGAGGCTGAGGAGACCCAGTACTTC. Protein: CASSLEAEETQYF.

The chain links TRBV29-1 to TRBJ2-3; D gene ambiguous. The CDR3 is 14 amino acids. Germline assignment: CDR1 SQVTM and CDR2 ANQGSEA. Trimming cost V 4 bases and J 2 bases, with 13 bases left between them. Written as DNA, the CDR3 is TGCAGCGTTGCGAGCTGGTCAGACACAGATACGCAGTATTTT. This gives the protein CSVASWSDTDTQYF.